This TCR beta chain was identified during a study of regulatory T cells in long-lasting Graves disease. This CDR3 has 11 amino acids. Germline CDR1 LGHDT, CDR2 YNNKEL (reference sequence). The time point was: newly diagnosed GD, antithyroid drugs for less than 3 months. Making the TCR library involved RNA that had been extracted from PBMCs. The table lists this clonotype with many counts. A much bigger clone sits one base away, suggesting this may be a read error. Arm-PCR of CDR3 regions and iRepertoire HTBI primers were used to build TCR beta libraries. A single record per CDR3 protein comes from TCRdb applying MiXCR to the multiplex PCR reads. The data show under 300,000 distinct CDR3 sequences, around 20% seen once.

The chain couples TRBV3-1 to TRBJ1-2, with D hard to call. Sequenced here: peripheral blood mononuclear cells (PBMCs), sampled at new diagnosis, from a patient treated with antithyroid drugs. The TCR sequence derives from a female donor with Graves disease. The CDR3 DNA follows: TGTGCCGGCAGCCAACGTAGTGGCTACACCTTC. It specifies CAGSQRSGYTF.